The clone carrying this TCR beta chain turned up a few times. The antigen remains undetermined. Trimming removed 8 bases at V and 4 bases at J, with 15 bases between. The CDR3 is made up of 14 amino acids. The germline V gene has CDR1 SNHLY and CDR2 FYNNEI. The record originates from a study of pediatric ulcerative colitis. On the study more broadly: Fewer than 10 patients showed pancolitis and two showed left-sided colitis.

Sequenced by immunoSEQ multiplex PCR; TCRdb stores in-frame clones only, minus some. The sample consists of approximately 60,000 clones, 86% of them appearing once. Study-wide findings and caveats: Repertoires came from total lymphocyte DNA, not specific subsets. Two rectal clonotypes were found only in ulcerative colitis patients, all of them.

The chain recombines TRBV2 with TRBJ1-5; D ambiguous. Sequencing used blood. This TCR was sampled from a boy aged 5-17 years with severe ulcerative colitis. For the CDR3, the DNA is TGTGCCAGCGTCCTAGGAGCAGATAATCAGCCCCAGCATTTT. Its translation: CASVLGADNQPQHF.